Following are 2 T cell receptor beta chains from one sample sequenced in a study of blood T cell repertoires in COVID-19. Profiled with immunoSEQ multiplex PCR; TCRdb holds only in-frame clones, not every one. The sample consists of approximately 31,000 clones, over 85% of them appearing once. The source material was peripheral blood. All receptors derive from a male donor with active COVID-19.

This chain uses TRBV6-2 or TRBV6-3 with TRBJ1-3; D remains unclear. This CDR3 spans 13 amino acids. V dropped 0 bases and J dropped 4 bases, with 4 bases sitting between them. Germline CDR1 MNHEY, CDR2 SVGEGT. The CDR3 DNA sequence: TGTGCCAGCAGTTACTCCGGGGGAAACACCATATATTTT. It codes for CASSYSGGNTIYF.

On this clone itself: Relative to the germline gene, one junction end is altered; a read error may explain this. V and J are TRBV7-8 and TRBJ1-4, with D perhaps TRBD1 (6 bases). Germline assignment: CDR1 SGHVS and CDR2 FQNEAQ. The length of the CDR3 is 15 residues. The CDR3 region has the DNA TGTGCCAGCACCTTAAACAGGGCGAACAATGAAAAACTGTTTTTT. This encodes CASTLNRANNEKLFF.